The source of this TCR beta chain is a study of identifying expanded T cells in peripheral blood. Whole-study findings and limits: Approximately 2-week clone count variance significantly increased as total template count grew. Over around two and four weeks, about 17 and 20 clones changed, versus 1.2 between replicates.

TCRdb keeps only in-frame clones here, not all; method: immunoSEQ multiplex PCR. The profile shows approximately 58,000 clones, about four fifths of them singletons. From germline, CDR1 is MNHNY and CDR2 SVGAGI (reference sequence). V shed 7 bases, J shed 12 bases, and the junction held 17 bases outside the gene matches. The CDR3 is 14 residues long. Notes on this clone: Its antigen is as yet unknown.

Collection occurred without any documented infections or immune events in donors. V gene TRBV6-6 combines with J gene TRBJ1-1; 7 positions match TRBD1. Sequencing used blood. This TCR came from a person aged 18 to 75 in good health. CDR3 loop: CASTQGGPRSPTFF. CDR3 DNA sequence: TGTGCCAGCACCCAGGGGGGACCACGCTCCCCAACTTTCTTT.